Listed here is a single T cell receptor (beta chain). Its antigen is not known. This entry is derived from a study of CD8 T cells in ankylosing spondylitis. Overall study findings and caveats: In ankylosing spondylitis patients, matched synovial fluid reportedly showed significant enrichment of disease-linked clones.

TCRdb re-called the 5' RACE reads through MiXCR, storing one row per CDR3 protein. The repertoire holds approximately 350,000 distinct CDR3 sequences, with around 20% as singletons. Germline V lookup: CDR1 MDHEN, CDR2 SYDVKM. Trimming took off 3 bases at V and 2 bases at J, with 12 bases between the two ends. The CDR3 consists of 15 residues. The sequencing sample was made of blood, either unsorted or a sorted T cell fraction (not recorded which). This clonotype was sampled from a male donor with ankylosing spondylitis or in good health (not recorded which). J is TRBJ2-3 and V is TRBV28; no clear D gene. CDR3 DNA sequence: TGTGCCAGCAGTTTGGTTGACGACGACACAGATACGCAGTATTTT. Protein product: CASSLVDDDTDTQYF.